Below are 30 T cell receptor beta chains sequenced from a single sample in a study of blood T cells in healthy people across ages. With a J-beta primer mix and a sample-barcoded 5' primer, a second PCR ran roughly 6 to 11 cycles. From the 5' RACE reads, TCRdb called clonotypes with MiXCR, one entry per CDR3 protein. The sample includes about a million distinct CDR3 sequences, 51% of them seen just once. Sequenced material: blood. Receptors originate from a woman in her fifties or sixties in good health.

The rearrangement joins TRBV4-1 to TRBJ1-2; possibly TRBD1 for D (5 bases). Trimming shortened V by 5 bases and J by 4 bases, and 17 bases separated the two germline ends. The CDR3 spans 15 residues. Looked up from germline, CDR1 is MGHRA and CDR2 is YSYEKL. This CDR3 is CASSGYRDRGYGYTF. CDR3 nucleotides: TGCGCCAGCAGCGGATACCGGGACCGAGGCTATGGCTACACCTTC.

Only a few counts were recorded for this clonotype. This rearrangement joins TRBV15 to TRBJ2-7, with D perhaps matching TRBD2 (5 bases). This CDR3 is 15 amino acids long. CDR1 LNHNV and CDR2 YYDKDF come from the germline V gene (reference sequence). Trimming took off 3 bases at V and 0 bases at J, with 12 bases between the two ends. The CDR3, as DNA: TGTGCCACCAGCAGTGGTAGAGGGTACTCCTACGAGCAGTACTTC. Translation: CATSSGRGYSYEQYF.

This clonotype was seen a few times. The CDR3: CASSLKASGILDTQYF. The DNA for the CDR3 is TGTGCCAGCAGCTTAAAAGCTAGCGGGATCTTGGATACGCAGTATTTT. The V and J genes are TRBV7-8 and TRBJ2-3, with 9 bases lining up with TRBD2. CDR3 length: 16 residues. Germline V gene data show CDR1 as SGHVS and CDR2 as FQNEAQ. Unmatched junction bases numbered 9, after V lost 2 bases and J lost 6 bases.

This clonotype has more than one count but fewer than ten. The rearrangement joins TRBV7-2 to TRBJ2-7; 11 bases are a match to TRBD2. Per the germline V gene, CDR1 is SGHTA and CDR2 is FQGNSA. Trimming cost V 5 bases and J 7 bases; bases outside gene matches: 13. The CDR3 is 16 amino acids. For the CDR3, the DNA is TGTGCCAGCAGCCCGACTTTGGTAGCGGGAGGGCGAGAGCAGTACTTC. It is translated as CASSPTLVAGGREQYF. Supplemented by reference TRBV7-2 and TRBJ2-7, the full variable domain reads GAGVSQSPSNKVTEKGKDVELRCDPISGHTALYWYRQSLGQGLEFLIYFQGNSAPDKSGLPSDRFSAERTGGSVSTLTIQRTQQEDSAVYLCASSPTLVAGGREQYFGPGTRLTVT.

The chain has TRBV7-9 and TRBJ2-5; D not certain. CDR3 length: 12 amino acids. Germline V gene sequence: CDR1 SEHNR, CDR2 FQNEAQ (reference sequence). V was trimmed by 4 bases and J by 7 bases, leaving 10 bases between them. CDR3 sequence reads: CASSSLIGTQYF. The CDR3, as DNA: TGTGCCAGCAGCTCCCTCATAGGGACCCAGTACTTC. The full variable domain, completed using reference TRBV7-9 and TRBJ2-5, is DTGVSQNPRHKITKRGQNVTFRCDPISEHNRLYWYRQTLGQGPEFLTYFQNEAQLEKSRLLSDRFSAERPKGSFSTLEIQRTEQGDSAMYLCASSSLIGTQYFGPGTRLLVL.

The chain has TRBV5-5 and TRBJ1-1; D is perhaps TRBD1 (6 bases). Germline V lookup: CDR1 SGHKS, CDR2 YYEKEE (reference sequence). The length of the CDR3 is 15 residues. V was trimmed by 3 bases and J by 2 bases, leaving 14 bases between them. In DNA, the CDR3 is TGTGCCAGCAGCTCCGGGACACTTATCAACACTGAAGCTTTCTTT. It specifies CASSSGTLINTEAFF.

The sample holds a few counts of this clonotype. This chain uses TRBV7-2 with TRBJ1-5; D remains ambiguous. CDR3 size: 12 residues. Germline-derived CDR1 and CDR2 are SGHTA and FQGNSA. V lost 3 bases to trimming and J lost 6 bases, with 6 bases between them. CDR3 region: CASSFLGQPQHF. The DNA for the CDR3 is TGTGCCAGCAGCTTCCTTGGTCAGCCCCAGCATTTT. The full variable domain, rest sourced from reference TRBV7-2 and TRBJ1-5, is GAGVSQSPSNKVTEKGKDVELRCDPISGHTALYWYRQSLGQGLEFLIYFQGNSAPDKSGLPSDRFSAERTGGSVSTLTIQRTQQEDSAVYLCASSFLGQPQHFGDGTRLSIL.

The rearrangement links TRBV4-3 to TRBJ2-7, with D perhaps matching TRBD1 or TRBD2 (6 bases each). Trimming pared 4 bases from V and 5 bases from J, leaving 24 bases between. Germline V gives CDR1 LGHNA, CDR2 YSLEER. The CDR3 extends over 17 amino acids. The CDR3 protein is CASSRRAGGGGFDEQYF. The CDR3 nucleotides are TGCGCCAGCAGCCGAAGAGCCGGAGGGGGAGGTTTCGACGAGCAGTACTTC.

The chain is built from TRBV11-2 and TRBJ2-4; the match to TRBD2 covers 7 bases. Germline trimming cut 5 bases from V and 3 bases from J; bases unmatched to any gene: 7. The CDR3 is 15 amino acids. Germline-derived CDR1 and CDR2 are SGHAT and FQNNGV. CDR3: CASSPRAGIKNIQYF. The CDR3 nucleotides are TGTGCCAGCAGCCCACGAGCGGGAATCAAAAACATTCAGTACTTC.

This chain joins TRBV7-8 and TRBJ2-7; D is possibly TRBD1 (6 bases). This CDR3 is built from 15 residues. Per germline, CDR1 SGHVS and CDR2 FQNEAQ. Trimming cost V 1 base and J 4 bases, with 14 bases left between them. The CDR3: CASSLEVGAQYEQYF. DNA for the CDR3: TGTGCCAGCAGCTTAGAGGTGGGGGCGCAATACGAGCAGTACTTC.

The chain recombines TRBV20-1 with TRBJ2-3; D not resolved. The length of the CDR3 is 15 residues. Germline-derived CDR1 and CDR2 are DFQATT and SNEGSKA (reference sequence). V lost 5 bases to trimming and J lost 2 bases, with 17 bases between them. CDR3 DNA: TGCAGTGCTGGGTCCCTTTGGCGGAACACAGATACGCAGTATTTT. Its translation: CSAGSLWRNTDTQYF.

DNA of the CDR3: TGTGCCAGCTCACCACTAGCAGGGGAAAGCACTGAAGCTTTCTTT. It specifies CASSPLAGESTEAFF. This chain joins TRBV18 and TRBJ1-1, with D possibly being TRBD1 (6 bases). V lost 1 base to trimming and J lost 4 bases, with 13 bases between them. This CDR3 is built from 15 residues. The germline gives CDR1 KGHSH, CDR2 LQKENI.

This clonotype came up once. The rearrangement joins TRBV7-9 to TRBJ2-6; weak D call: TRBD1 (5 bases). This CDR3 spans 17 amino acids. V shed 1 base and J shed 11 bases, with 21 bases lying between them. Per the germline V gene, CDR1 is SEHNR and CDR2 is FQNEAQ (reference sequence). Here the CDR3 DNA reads TGTGCCAGCAGCTTAGGGGGCGCAGGGTCTGGGGTCGACGTCCTGACTTTC. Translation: CASSLGGAGSGVDVLTF.

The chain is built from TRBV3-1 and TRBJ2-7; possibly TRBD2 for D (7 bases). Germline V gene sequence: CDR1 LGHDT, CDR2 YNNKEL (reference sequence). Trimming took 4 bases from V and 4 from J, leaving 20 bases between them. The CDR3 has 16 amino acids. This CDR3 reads CASSLDLGGRSYEQYF. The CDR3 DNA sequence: TGTGCCAGCAGCCTCGATCTCGGGGGGCGGTCGTACGAGCAGTACTTC.

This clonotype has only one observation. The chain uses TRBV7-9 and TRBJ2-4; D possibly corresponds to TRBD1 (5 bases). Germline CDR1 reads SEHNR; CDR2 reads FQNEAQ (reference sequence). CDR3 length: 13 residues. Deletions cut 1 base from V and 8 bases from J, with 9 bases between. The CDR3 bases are TGTGCCAGCAGCTTAGATGGGGCGGACATTCAGTACTTC. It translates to CASSLDGADIQYF.

The CDR3 region has the DNA TGTGCCAGCAGCTTATGGGAGATACCGGGACTAGCGACTTACAATGAGCAGTTCTTC. It is translated as CASSLWEIPGLATYNEQFF. This chain uses TRBV7-3 with TRBJ2-1, with TRBD2 identical over 10 bases. Trimming cost V 2 bases and J 4 bases; bases outside gene matches: 14. Germline CDR1 reads SGHTA; CDR2 reads FQGTGA. The CDR3 extends over 19 amino acids.

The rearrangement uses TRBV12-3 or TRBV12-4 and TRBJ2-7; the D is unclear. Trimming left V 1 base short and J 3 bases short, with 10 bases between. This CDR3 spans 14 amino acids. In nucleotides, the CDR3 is TGTGCCAGCAGTTTAGGTCCCGCTGGCTACGAGCAGTACTTC. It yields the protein CASSLGPAGYEQYF.

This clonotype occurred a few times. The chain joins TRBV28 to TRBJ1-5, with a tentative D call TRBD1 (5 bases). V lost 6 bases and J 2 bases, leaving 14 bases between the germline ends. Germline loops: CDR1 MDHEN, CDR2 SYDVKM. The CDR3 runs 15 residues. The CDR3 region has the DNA TGTGCCAGCAGCCTATTTCAAGGGGGCAATCAGCCCCAGCATTTT. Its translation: CASSLFQGGNQPQHF.

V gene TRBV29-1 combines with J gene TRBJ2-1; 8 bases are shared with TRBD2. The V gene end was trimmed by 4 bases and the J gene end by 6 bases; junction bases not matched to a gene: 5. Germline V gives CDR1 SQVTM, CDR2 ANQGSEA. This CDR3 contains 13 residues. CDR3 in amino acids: CSVVETSGNEQFF. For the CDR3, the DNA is TGCAGCGTTGTAGAAACTAGCGGCAATGAGCAGTTCTTC.

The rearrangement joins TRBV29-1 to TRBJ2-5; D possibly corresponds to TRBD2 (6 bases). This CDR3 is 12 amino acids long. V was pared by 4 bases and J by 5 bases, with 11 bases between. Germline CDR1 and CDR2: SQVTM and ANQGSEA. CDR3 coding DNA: TGCAGCGTTGTCCCGCGGGGTGAGACCCAGTACTTC. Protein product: CSVVPRGETQYF.

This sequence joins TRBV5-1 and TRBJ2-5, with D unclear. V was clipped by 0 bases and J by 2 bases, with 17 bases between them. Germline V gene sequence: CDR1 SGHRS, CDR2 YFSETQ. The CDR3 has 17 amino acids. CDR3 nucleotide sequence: TGCGCCAGCAGCTTGGTGTACGGTTCAGGCCATCAAGAGACCCAGTACTTC. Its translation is CASSLVYGSGHQETQYF.

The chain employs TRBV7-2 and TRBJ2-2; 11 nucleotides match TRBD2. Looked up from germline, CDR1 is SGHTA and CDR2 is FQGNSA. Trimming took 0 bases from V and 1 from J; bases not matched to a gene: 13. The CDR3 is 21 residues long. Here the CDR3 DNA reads TGTGCCAGCAGCTTAGCCCGCACGTGGGTAGCGGGAGGGAGGAACACCGGGGAGCTGTTTTTT. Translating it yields CASSLARTWVAGGRNTGELFF.

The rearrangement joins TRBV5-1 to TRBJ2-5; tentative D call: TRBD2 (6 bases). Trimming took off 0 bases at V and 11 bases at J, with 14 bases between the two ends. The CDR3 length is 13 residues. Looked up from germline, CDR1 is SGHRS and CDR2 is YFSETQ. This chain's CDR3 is CASSLGDSREQYF. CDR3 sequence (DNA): TGCGCCAGCAGCTTGGGGGACTCCAGGGAGCAGTACTTC.

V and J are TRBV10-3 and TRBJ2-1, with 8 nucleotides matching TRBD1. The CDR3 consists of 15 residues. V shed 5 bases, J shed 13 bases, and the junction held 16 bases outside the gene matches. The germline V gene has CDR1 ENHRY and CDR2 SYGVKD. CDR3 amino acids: CAISKDRAGGETQFF. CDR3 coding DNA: TGTGCCATCAGTAAGGACAGGGCAGGAGGAGAGACCCAGTTCTTC.

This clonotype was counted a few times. DNA for the CDR3: TGTGCCAGCAGCCAAGCGGGACAGAGCAAGCGGCCCCTCCACTTT. Translation: CASSQAGQSKRPLHF. J is TRBJ1-6 and V is TRBV3-1; 7 bases map to TRBD1. V lost 1 base and J lost 13; bases outside the gene matches: 10. CDR1 is LGHDT and CDR2 is YNNKEL in the germline V gene (reference sequence). This CDR3 comprises 15 residues.

The DNA of the CDR3 is TGTGCCAGCAGCTTGGGGGCAGGGGGCGCGGACAATCAGCCCCAGCATTTT. Protein product: CASSLGAGGADNQPQHF. The V call is TRBV5-5, the J call TRBJ1-5; 8 nucleotides line up with TRBD1. The CDR3 is made up of 17 amino acids. CDR1 SGHKS and CDR2 YYEKEE come from the germline V gene (reference sequence). V gave up 0 bases and J gave up 3 bases; unmatched junction bases: 8.

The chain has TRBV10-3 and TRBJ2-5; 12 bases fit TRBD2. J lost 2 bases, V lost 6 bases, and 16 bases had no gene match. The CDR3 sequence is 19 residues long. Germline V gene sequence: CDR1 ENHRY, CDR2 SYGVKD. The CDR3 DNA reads TGTGCCATCAGCGCTATTCCGGAACTAGCGGGAGGAGGGCAAGAGACCCAGTACTTC. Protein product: CAISAIPELAGGGQETQYF.

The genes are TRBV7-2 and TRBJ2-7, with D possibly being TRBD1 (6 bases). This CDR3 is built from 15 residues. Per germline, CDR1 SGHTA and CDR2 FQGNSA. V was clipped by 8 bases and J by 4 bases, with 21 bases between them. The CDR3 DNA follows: TGTGCCAGCTCACCGGGACACACTTTTACTTACGAGCAGTACTTC. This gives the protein CASSPGHTFTYEQYF. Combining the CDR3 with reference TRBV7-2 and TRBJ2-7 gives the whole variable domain GAGVSQSPSNKVTEKGKDVELRCDPISGHTALYWYRQSLGQGLEFLIYFQGNSAPDKSGLPSDRFSAERTGGSVSTLTIQRTQQEDSAVYLCASSPGHTFTYEQYFGPGTRLTVT.

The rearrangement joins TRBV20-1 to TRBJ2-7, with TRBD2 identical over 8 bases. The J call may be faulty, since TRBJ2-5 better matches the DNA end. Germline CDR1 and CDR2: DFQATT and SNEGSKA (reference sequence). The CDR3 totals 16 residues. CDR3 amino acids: CSARGLAYSPGETQYF. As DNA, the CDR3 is TGCAGTGCTAGAGGACTAGCGTACTCACCAGGGGAGACCCAGTACTTC.

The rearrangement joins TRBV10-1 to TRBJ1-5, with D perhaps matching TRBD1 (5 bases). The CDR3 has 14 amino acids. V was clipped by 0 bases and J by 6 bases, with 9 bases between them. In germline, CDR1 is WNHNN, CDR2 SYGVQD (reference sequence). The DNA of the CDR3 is TGCGCCAGCAGTGAGTCTGGGGGAGGTCAGCCCCAGCATTTT. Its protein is CASSESGGGQPQHF.